A selection of T cell receptor beta chains follows, all from one sample in a study of graft-versus-host responses after intestinal transplantation. TCRdb's copy holds only in-frame clones and misses some; the assay was immunoSEQ multiplex PCR. The sample has 11,000 to 15,000 clones; 70% to 85% are singletons. The starting material was ileum tissue, obtained just under 28 days after intestinal transplant. The receptors come from a human patient who received an intestinal transplant, so some T cells may come from the graft donor. Both conserved end residues are part of each CDR3. The order of the fields is clone size, V gene, D gene, J gene, CDR3 protein, CDR3 DNA. The D gene is left open where the match is weak. Clone size appears in some rows only: once, few, many, or a class for an expanded clone.

abundance: .; v_gene: TRBV19; d_gene: .; j_gene: TRBJ1-2; CDR3aa: CASSPGSGDYGYTF; CDR3nt: TGTGCCAGTAGTCCGGGGAGTGGAGACTATGGCTACACCTTC
abundance: .; v_gene: TRBV28; d_gene: TRBD2; j_gene: TRBJ2-1; CDR3aa: CASRLSGGAAGEQFF; CDR3nt: TGTGCCAGCAGACTGAGCGGGGGGGCCGCGGGTGAGCAGTTCTTC
abundance: .; v_gene: TRBV4-2; d_gene: TRBD2; j_gene: TRBJ2-2; CDR3aa: CASRDLAGRDGGELFF; CDR3nt: TGTGCCAGCAGGGATCTAGCGGGGAGGGACGGCGGGGAGCTGTTTTTT
abundance: once; v_gene: TRBV27; d_gene: .; j_gene: TRBJ2-7; CDR3aa: CASSPQDITYEQYF; CDR3nt: TGTGCCAGCAGTCCCCAGGACATTACCTACGAGCAGTACTTC
abundance: .; v_gene: TRBV2; d_gene: TRBD2; j_gene: TRBJ2-3; CDR3aa: CASRGMGGRGPDTQYF; CDR3nt: TGTGCCAGCAGGGGGATGGGCGGGAGGGGCCCAGATACGCAGTATTTT
abundance: once; v_gene: TRBV19; d_gene: .; j_gene: TRBJ1-3; CDR3aa: CASSIGRAGNTIYF; CDR3nt: TGTGCCAGTAGTATCGGGAGGGCTGGAAACACCATATATTTT
abundance: .; v_gene: TRBV5-1; d_gene: TRBD2; j_gene: TRBJ2-3; CDR3aa: CASSAGLAGGHGDTQYF; CDR3nt: TGCGCCAGCAGCGCTGGACTAGCGGGGGGGCATGGAGATACGCAGTATTTT
abundance: .; v_gene: TRBV11-2; d_gene: .; j_gene: TRBJ2-1; CDR3aa: CASSLGANEQFF; CDR3nt: TGTGCCAGCAGCTTAGGGGCTAATGAGCAGTTCTTC
abundance: .; v_gene: TRBV2; d_gene: .; j_gene: TRBJ2-3; CDR3aa: CASRREGGRDTQYF; CDR3nt: TGTGCCAGCCGACGAGAAGGAGGTAGAGATACGCAGTATTTT
abundance: .; v_gene: TRBV6-9; d_gene: TRBD2; j_gene: TRBJ2-2; CDR3aa: CASRQTSGGDTGELFF; CDR3nt: TGTGCCAGCAGACAGACTAGCGGGGGCGATACCGGGGAGCTGTTTTTT
abundance: .; v_gene: TRBV6-5; d_gene: .; j_gene: TRBJ1-2; CDR3aa: CASSYAQGRGGYTF; CDR3nt: TGTGCCAGCAGTTACGCCCAGGGGCGAGGTGGCTACACCTTC
abundance: .; v_gene: TRBV10-1; d_gene: TRBD1; j_gene: TRBJ1-2; CDR3aa: CASSMTGGDGYTF; CDR3nt: TGCGCCAGCAGCATGACAGGGGGCGACGGCTACACCTTC
abundance: .; v_gene: TRBV29-1; d_gene: .; j_gene: TRBJ2-7; CDR3aa: CSVNQGNF; CDR3nt: TGCAGCGTTAATCAGGGAAACTTC
abundance: .; v_gene: TRBV6-6; d_gene: .; j_gene: TRBJ1-4; CDR3aa: CASSKTNSSPKLFF; CDR3nt: TGTGCCAGCAGCAAGACTAACTCCTCACCAAAACTGTTTTTT
abundance: .; v_gene: TRBV5-1; d_gene: .; j_gene: TRBJ1-5; CDR3aa: CASSLSGVDQPQHF; CDR3nt: TGCGCCAGCAGCCTCTCAGGGGTGGATCAGCCCCAGCATTTT
abundance: .; v_gene: TRBV6-5; d_gene: .; j_gene: TRBJ2-3; CDR3aa: CASQRERLDTQYF; CDR3nt: TGTGCCAGCCAAAGGGAGCGGCTGGATACGCAGTATTTT
abundance: .; v_gene: TRBV6-6; d_gene: TRBD1; j_gene: TRBJ2-2; CDR3aa: CASSQGANTGELFF; CDR3nt: TGTGCCAGCAGTCAGGGGGCGAACACCGGGGAGCTGTTTTTT
abundance: few; v_gene: TRBV5-1; d_gene: TRBD1; j_gene: TRBJ1-4; CDR3aa: CASSFSPTTGPNEKLFF; CDR3nt: TGCGCCAGCAGCTTCTCCCCTACGACAGGGCCTAATGAAAAACTGTTTTTT
abundance: .; v_gene: TRBV4-2; d_gene: .; j_gene: TRBJ1-6; CDR3aa: CASSQDRGSSYNSPLHF; CDR3nt: TGTGCCAGCAGCCAAGATAGGGGGAGCTCCTATAATTCACCCCTCCACTTT
abundance: .; v_gene: TRBV5-6; d_gene: TRBD1; j_gene: TRBJ2-1; CDR3aa: CASSLDRGNEQFF; CDR3nt: TGTGCCAGCAGCTTGGACAGGGGCAATGAGCAGTTCTTC
abundance: .; v_gene: TRBV28; d_gene: .; j_gene: TRBJ2-1; CDR3aa: CASSLGTDPYNEQFF; CDR3nt: TGTGCCAGCAGTTTGGGTACAGACCCTTACAATGAGCAGTTCTTC
abundance: .; v_gene: TRBV19; d_gene: TRBD1; j_gene: TRBJ2-6; CDR3aa: CASSIGSGGFSGANVLTF; CDR3nt: TGTGCCAGTAGTATCGGTTCAGGGGGCTTCTCTGGGGCCAACGTCCTGACTTTC
abundance: .; v_gene: TRBV7-3; d_gene: .; j_gene: TRBJ2-1; CDR3aa: CASSLGHYNEQFF; CDR3nt: TGTGCCAGCAGCTTGGGACACTACAATGAGCAGTTCTTC
abundance: .; v_gene: TRBV5-4; d_gene: TRBD2; j_gene: TRBJ2-2; CDR3aa: CASSLGLAGVTGELFF; CDR3nt: TGTGCCAGCAGCTTGGGGCTAGCGGGGGTAACCGGGGAGCTGTTTTTT
abundance: .; v_gene: TRBV9; d_gene: TRBD2; j_gene: TRBJ2-1; CDR3aa: CASSVGLAGGYNEQFF; CDR3nt: TGTGCCAGCAGCGTGGGACTAGCGGGGGGGTACAATGAGCAGTTCTTC
abundance: .; v_gene: TRBV2; d_gene: TRBD1; j_gene: TRBJ2-1; CDR3aa: CASRSPGQGNEQFF; CDR3nt: TGTGCCAGCAGATCGCCGGGACAGGGCAATGAGCAGTTCTTC
abundance: once; v_gene: TRBV7-9; d_gene: TRBD1; j_gene: TRBJ2-5; CDR3aa: CASSSTTGVRETQYF; CDR3nt: TGTGCCAGCAGCTCGACGACAGGGGTGAGGGAGACCCAGTACTTC
abundance: .; v_gene: TRBV5-4; d_gene: TRBD2; j_gene: TRBJ2-2; CDR3aa: CASSLGGLAGVELFF; CDR3nt: TGTGCCAGCAGCTTGGGGGGACTAGCGGGGGTGGAGCTGTTTTTT
abundance: .; v_gene: TRBV10-2; d_gene: .; j_gene: TRBJ1-1; CDR3aa: CASSEGGRGGYTEAFF; CDR3nt: TGCGCCAGCAGTGAAGGTGGCAGGGGCGGTTACACTGAAGCTTTCTTT
abundance: .; v_gene: TRBV2; d_gene: .; j_gene: TRBJ2-2; CDR3aa: CASRVLRGGELFF; CDR3nt: TGTGCCAGCAGGGTTTTAAGGGGCGGGGAGCTGTTTTTT
abundance: once; v_gene: TRBV18; d_gene: TRBD1; j_gene: TRBJ1-1; CDR3aa: CASSGDDRGTEAFF; CDR3nt: TGTGCCAGCTCTGGGGACGACAGGGGCACTGAAGCTTTCTTT
abundance: .; v_gene: TRBV2; d_gene: .; j_gene: TRBJ2-3; CDR3aa: CASSEAPERNTQYF; CDR3nt: TGTGCCAGCAGTGAAGCCCCGGAGCGAAATACGCAGTATTTT
abundance: .; v_gene: TRBV28; d_gene: TRBD1; j_gene: TRBJ1-4; CDR3aa: CASSSPDRGGNEKLFF; CDR3nt: TGTGCCAGCAGTTCTCCTGACAGGGGTGGGAATGAAAAACTGTTTTTT
abundance: .; v_gene: TRBV7-2; d_gene: .; j_gene: TRBJ1-5; CDR3aa: CASSYRVNQPQHF; CDR3nt: TGTGCCAGCAGCTACAGGGTCAATCAGCCCCAGCATTTT
abundance: .; v_gene: TRBV6-1; d_gene: TRBD2; j_gene: TRBJ2-5; CDR3aa: CASSEPLAGGQETQYF; CDR3nt: TGTGCCAGCAGTGAACCACTAGCGGGGGGCCAAGAGACCCAGTACTTC
abundance: .; v_gene: TRBV6-1; d_gene: TRBD1; j_gene: TRBJ2-1; CDR3aa: CASSETGGVQGGTQFF; CDR3nt: TGTGCCAGCAGTGAAACAGGGGGTGTGCAGGGAGGAACGCAGTTCTTC
abundance: .; v_gene: TRBV6-6; d_gene: TRBD1; j_gene: TRBJ2-7; CDR3aa: CASSYRDRGTYEQYF; CDR3nt: TGTGCCAGCAGTTACCGGGACAGGGGGACCTACGAGCAGTACTTC
abundance: .; v_gene: TRBV4-2; d_gene: .; j_gene: TRBJ1-4; CDR3aa: CASSDRIGTEKLFF; CDR3nt: TGTGCCAGCAGCGACCGGATTGGGACAGAAAAACTGTTTTTT
abundance: .; v_gene: TRBV10-3; d_gene: TRBD2; j_gene: TRBJ2-5; CDR3aa: CAINRGGRQETQYF; CDR3nt: TGTGCCATCAACCGGGGGGGGCGACAAGAGACCCAGTACTTC
abundance: .; v_gene: TRBV4-2; d_gene: .; j_gene: TRBJ2-1; CDR3aa: CASSPSAVAGPFF; CDR3nt: TGTGCCAGCAGCCCATCCGCCGTGGCGGGGCCGTTCTTC
abundance: once; v_gene: TRBV6-1; d_gene: TRBD2; j_gene: TRBJ2-5; CDR3aa: CASSPTSGGQETQYF; CDR3nt: TGTGCCAGCAGCCCGACTAGCGGGGGGCAAGAGACCCAGTACTTC
abundance: .; v_gene: TRBV30; d_gene: .; j_gene: TRBJ1-5; CDR3aa: CAWSVSGRRQPQHF; CDR3nt: TGTGCCTGGAGTGTATCAGGGCGACGGCAGCCCCAGCATTTT
abundance: .; v_gene: TRBV4-1; d_gene: .; j_gene: TRBJ1-3; CDR3aa: CASSQYRRSGNTIYF; CDR3nt: TGCGCCAGCAGCCAGTACAGACGCTCTGGAAACACCATATATTTT
abundance: once; v_gene: TRBV6-6; d_gene: .; j_gene: TRBJ1-1; CDR3aa: CASTGTEAFF; CDR3nt: TGTGCCAGCACCGGCACTGAAGCTTTCTTT
abundance: .; v_gene: TRBV5-1; d_gene: TRBD2; j_gene: TRBJ2-5; CDR3aa: CASSLAPSGIQETQYF; CDR3nt: TGCGCCAGCAGCTTGGCCCCTAGCGGAATCCAAGAGACCCAGTACTTC
abundance: .; v_gene: TRBV27; d_gene: .; j_gene: TRBJ2-5; CDR3aa: CASSLLGQETQYF; CDR3nt: TGTGCCAGCAGTTTACTAGGTCAAGAGACCCAGTACTTC
abundance: .; v_gene: TRBV5-1; d_gene: TRBD2; j_gene: TRBJ2-3; CDR3aa: CASSLADGLILAGATDTQYF; CDR3nt: TGCGCCAGCAGCTTGGCCGACGGTTTAATTCTAGCGGGGGCAACAGATACGCAGTATTTT